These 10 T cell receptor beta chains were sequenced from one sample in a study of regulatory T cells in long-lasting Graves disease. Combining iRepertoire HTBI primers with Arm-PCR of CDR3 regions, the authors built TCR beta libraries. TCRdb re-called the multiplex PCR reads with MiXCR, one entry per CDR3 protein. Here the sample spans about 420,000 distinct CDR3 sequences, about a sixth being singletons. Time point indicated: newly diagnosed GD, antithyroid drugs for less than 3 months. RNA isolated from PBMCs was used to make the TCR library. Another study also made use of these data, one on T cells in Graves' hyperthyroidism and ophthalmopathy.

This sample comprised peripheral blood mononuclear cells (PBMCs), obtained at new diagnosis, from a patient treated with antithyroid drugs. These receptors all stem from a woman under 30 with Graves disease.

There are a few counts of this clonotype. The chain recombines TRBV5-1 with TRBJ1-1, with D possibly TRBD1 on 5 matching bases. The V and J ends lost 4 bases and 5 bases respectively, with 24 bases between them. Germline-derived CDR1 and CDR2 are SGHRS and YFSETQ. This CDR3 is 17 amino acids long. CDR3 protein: CASSLHPTRGLGTEAFF. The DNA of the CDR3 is TGCGCCAGCAGCCTTCATCCCACGAGGGGCCTTGGTACTGAAGCTTTCTTT.

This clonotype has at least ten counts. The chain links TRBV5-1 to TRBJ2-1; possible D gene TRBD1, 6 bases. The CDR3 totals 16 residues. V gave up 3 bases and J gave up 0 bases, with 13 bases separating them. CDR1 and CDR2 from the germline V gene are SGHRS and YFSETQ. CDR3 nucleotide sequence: TGCGCCAGCAGCTCACTACAGGGTAGCTCCTACAATGAGCAGTTCTTC. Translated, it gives CASSSLQGSSYNEQFF.

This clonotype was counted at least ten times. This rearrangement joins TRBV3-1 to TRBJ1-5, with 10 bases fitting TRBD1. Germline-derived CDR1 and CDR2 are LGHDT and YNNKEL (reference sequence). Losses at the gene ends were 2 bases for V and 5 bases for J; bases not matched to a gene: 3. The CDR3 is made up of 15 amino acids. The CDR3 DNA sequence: TGTGCCAGCAGCCAATACGGACAGGGGGATCAGCCCCAGCATTTT. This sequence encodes CASSQYGQGDQPQHF. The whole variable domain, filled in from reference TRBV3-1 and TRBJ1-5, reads DTAVSQTPKYLVTQMGNDKSIKCEQNLGHDTMYWYKQDSKKFLKIMFSYNNKELIINETVPNRFSPKSPDKAHLNLHINSLELGDSAVYFCASSQYGQGDQPQHFGDGTRLSIL.

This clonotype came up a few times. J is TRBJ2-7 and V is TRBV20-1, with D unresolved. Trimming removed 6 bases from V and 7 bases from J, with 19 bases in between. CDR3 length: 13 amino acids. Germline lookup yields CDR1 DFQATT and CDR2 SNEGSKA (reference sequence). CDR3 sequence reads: CSASDGWLGEQYF. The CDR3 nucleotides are TGCAGTGCCAGCGACGGTTGGCTAGGGGAGCAGTACTTC.

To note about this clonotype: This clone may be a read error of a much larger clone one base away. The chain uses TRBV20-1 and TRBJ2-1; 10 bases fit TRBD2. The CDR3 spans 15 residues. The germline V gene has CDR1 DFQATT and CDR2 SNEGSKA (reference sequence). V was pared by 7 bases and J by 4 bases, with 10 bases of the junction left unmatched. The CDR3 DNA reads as TGCAGTGTCAGACCCCGGACTAGCGGATACAATGAGCAGTTCTTC. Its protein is CSVRPRTSGYNEQFF.

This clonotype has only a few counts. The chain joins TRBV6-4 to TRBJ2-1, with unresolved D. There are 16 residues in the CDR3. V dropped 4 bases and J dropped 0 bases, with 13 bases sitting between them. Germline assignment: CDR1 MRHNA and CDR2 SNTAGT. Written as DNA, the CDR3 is TGTGCCAGCAGTGTAACAAGCGCAGTCTCCTACAATGAGCAGTTCTTC. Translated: CASSVTSAVSYNEQFF.

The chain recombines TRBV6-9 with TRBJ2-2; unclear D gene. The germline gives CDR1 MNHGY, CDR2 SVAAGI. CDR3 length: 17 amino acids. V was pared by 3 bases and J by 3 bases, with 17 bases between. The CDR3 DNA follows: TGTGCCAGCAGTTACTCCTACAGTCTTGCCTACACCGGGGAGCTGTTTTTT. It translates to CASSYSYSLAYTGELFF.

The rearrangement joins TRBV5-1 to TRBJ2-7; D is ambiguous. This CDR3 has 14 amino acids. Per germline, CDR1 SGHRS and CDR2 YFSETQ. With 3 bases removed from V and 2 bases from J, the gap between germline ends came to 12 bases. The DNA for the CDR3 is TGCGCCAGCAGCTGGCCACAGAGACCCTACGAGCAGTACTTC. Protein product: CASSWPQRPYEQYF.

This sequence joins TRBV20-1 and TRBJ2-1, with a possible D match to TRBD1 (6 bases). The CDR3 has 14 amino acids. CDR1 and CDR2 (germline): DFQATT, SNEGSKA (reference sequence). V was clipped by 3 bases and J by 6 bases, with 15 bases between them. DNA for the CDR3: TGCAGTGCTAGGGGGAACAGGGCCTCCAATGAGCAGTTCTTC. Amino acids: CSARGNRASNEQFF.

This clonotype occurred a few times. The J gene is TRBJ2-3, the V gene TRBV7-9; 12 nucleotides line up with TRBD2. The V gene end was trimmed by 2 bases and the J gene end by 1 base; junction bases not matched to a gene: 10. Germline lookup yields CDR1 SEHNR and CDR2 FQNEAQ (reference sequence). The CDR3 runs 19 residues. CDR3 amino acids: CASSLRLAGGPLGTDTQYF. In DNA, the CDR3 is TGTGCCAGCAGCTTAAGGCTAGCGGGAGGGCCCCTGGGCACAGATACGCAGTATTTT.